This TCR beta chain was recovered during a study of Graves' ophthalmopathy and Graves' hyperthyroidism. The study, taken as a whole, reports: Researchers report that a 13-signature model separated ophthalmopathy from stable hyperthyroidism, posting around 90% sensitivity and roughly 81% specificity.

Amplifying from RNA transcripts, the study obtained TCR beta CDR3 regions. HTBI-primed RT-PCR formed the first round, and a multiplex PCR formed the second. A single record per CDR3 protein comes from TCRdb applying MiXCR to the multiplex PCR reads. This sample yields about 1.1 million distinct CDR3 sequences, of which less than 45% are seen a single time; 11% belongs to the top ten. Trimming left V 6 bases short and J 3 bases short, with 20 bases between. This CDR3 contains 15 residues. CDR1 is DFQATT, CDR2 SNEGSKA, per germline (reference sequence). In regard to this clonotype: The antigen is undetermined.

The sequence came from an adult man with Graves' hyperthyroidism. This chain uses TRBV20-1 with TRBJ1-2; D remains ambiguous. The source material was peripheral blood or thyroid tissue (not recorded which). Here the CDR3 reads CSARRAATWDYGYTF. The CDR3 DNA follows: TGCAGTGCCCGGCGGGCCGCGACTTGGGACTATGGCTACACCTTC.